This passage covers 15 T cell receptor beta chains from one sample sequenced in a study of T cell responses to AZD1222 COVID-19 vaccine. Repertoires were generated with immunoSEQ multiplex PCR, while TCRdb's copy carries only in-frame clones and drops some. The data hold about 35,000 clones, with 75% to 90% observed a single time. Sequenced material: peripheral blood, taken on day 0 of AZD1222 vaccination. The receptor set was obtained from an adult in good health.

V usage is TRBV18 and J usage is TRBJ1-5; perhaps TRBD1 as D (5 bases). Deletions cut 5 bases from V and 6 bases from J, with 17 bases between. The length of the CDR3 is 15 residues. Germline CDR1 KGHSH, CDR2 LQKENI. The CDR3 loop is CASSSEGISSQPQHF. DNA for the CDR3: TGTGCCAGCTCATCTGAGGGGATCAGTAGTCAGCCCCAGCATTTT.

The chain uses TRBV29-1 and TRBJ2-2; D is undetermined. Germline values: CDR1 SQVTM, CDR2 ANQGSEA. The CDR3 extends over 13 amino acids. V lost 2 bases to trimming and J lost 2 bases, with 6 bases between them. The CDR3 spells CSVEQANTGELFF. The CDR3 DNA reads TGCAGCGTTGAACAGGCCAACACCGGGGAGCTGTTTTTT.

The chain is built from TRBV9 and TRBJ2-3; D might be TRBD2 (5 bases). V was shortened by 4 bases and J by 0 bases, with 9 bases between the two germline ends. CDR3 size: 14 residues. Germline V gives CDR1 SGDLS, CDR2 YYNGEE. The CDR3: CASSPWTSTDTQYF. CDR3 DNA sequence: TGTGCCAGCAGCCCTTGGACTAGCACAGATACGCAGTATTTT.

V and J are TRBV25-1 and TRBJ1-1, with a tentative D call TRBD1 (6 bases). The CDR3 contains 14 residues. Germline values: CDR1 MGHDK, CDR2 SYGVNS. V lost 1 base and J 6 bases, leaving 12 bases between the germline ends. The CDR3 is CASSEFGAGAEAFF. CDR3 DNA sequence: TGTGCCAGCAGTGAATTTGGAGCAGGGGCTGAAGCTTTCTTT.

DNA of the CDR3: TGTGCCAGTAGTATCGCCGTGAACACTGAAGCTTTCTTT. Translated: CASSIAVNTEAFF. The J gene is TRBJ1-1, the V gene TRBV19, with D uncertain. V was clipped by 3 bases and J by 0 bases, with 5 bases between them. This CDR3 has 13 residues. The germline V gene encodes CDR1 LNHDA and CDR2 SQIVND (reference sequence). Supplemented by reference TRBV19 and TRBJ1-1, the full variable domain reads DGGITQSPKYLFRKEGQNVTLSCEQNLNHDAMYWYRQDPGQGLRLIYYSQIVNDFQKGDIAEGYSVSREKKESFPLTVTSAQKNPTAFYLCASSIAVNTEAFFGQGTRLTVV.

The chain's CDR3 is CASSSTGTTNTGELFF. DNA of the CDR3: TGCGCCAGCAGCTCGACCGGGACTACAAACACCGGGGAGCTGTTTTTT. The chain carries TRBV5-1 and TRBJ2-2, with 7 bases matching TRBD2. The germline CDR1 and CDR2 sequences are SGHRS and YFSETQ. V trimming: 3 bases; J trimming: 2 bases; junction bases outside the gene matches: 7. The CDR3 contains 16 residues.

The V gene is TRBV7-2, the J gene TRBJ1-2; a weak D match, TRBD1 (5 bases). Trimming removed 3 bases at V and 8 bases at J, with 7 bases between. Germline-derived CDR1 and CDR2 are SGHTA and FQGNSA. The CDR3 runs to 11 residues. The chain's CDR3 is CASSLGRGYTF. The CDR3 nucleotides read TGTGCCAGCAGCTTGGGGCGGGGCTACACCTTC.

The chain joins TRBV2 to TRBJ2-1; 10 bases fit TRBD2. Germline CDR1 reads SNHLY; CDR2 reads FYNNEI. CDR3 length: 17 amino acids. The ends lost 7 bases at V and 4 bases at J; junction bases unmatched: 13. In nucleotides, the CDR3 is TGTGCCAGCACCCCCCCCTCGCGGACTAGCGGATACAATGAGCAGTTCTTC. It encodes CASTPPSRTSGYNEQFF.

The gene calls are TRBV19 and TRBJ1-2; no firm D call. The CDR3 has 13 amino acids. Trimming removed 5 bases at V and 4 bases at J, with 11 bases between. The germline gives CDR1 LNHDA, CDR2 SQIVND (reference sequence). CDR3 sequence reads: CASSEDRFYGYTF. The CDR3 DNA reads as TGTGCCAGTAGTGAGGACCGCTTCTATGGCTACACCTTC.

The chain carries TRBV3-1 (or the pseudogene TRBV3-2) and TRBJ1-2, with D unresolved. Germline CDR1 and CDR2: LGHDT and YNNKEL (reference sequence). The CDR3 contains 11 residues. Trimming pared 5 bases from V and 4 bases from J, leaving 5 bases between. The CDR3 sequence: CASSSVYGYTF. The CDR3 DNA sequence: TGTGCCAGCAGCTCCGTCTATGGCTACACCTTC.

This sequence joins TRBV9 and TRBJ2-7; D is possibly TRBD2 (6 bases). With 0 bases removed from V and 3 bases from J, the gap between germline ends came to 13 bases. This CDR3 region has 15 residues. CDR1 is SGDLS and CDR2 is YYNGEE in the germline V gene. DNA of the CDR3: TGTGCCAGCAGCGTAGACCAGGGAGGATTCTACGAGCAGTACTTC. It yields the protein CASSVDQGGFYEQYF. Full variable domain (rest looked up from reference TRBV9 and TRBJ2-7): DSGVTQTPKHLITATGQRVTLRCSPRSGDLSVYWYQQSLDQGLQFLIQYYNGEERAKGNILERFSAQQFPDLHSELNLSSLELGDSALYFCASSVDQGGFYEQYFGPGTRLTVT.

The chain links TRBV4-3 to TRBJ2-1, with TRBD1 matching 8 bases. This CDR3 region has 17 residues. The ends lost 0 bases at V and 3 bases at J; junction bases unmatched: 7. CDR1 is LGHNA, CDR2 YSLEER, per germline. This CDR3 is CASSQEHWTGRYNEQFF. DNA for the CDR3: TGCGCCAGCAGCCAAGAACACTGGACAGGGCGCTACAATGAGCAGTTCTTC.

The chain combines TRBV5-1 with TRBJ2-2, with 8 positions matching TRBD1. Trimming at V came to 0 bases and at J to 5 bases, leaving 0 bases not matched to a gene. The CDR3 runs to 14 residues. Germline V gene sequence: CDR1 SGHRS, CDR2 YFSETQ. The CDR3 reads CASSLGQGTGELFF. The CDR3 DNA is TGCGCCAGCAGCTTGGGACAGGGGACCGGGGAGCTGTTTTTT.

V and J are TRBV5-6 and TRBJ2-7, with 7 positions matching TRBD2. With V trimmed by 0 bases and J by 4 bases, 4 bases remained unmatched. The CDR3 has 14 residues. The V gene's germline CDR1 is SGHDT and CDR2 YYEEEE. The CDR3 is CASSLGTRPYEQYF. In nucleotides, the CDR3 is TGTGCCAGCAGCTTGGGGACTAGACCATACGAGCAGTACTTC.

The chain links TRBV3-1 (or the pseudogene TRBV3-2) to TRBJ2-2; TRBD2 aligns across 7 bases. The CDR3 extends over 17 amino acids. Germline values: CDR1 LGHDT, CDR2 YNNKEL (reference sequence). J gave up 1 base and V 0 bases, and 5 bases lay outside the gene matches. The CDR3 DNA is TGTGCCAGCAGCCAAGAGTGGCGGGGGAGGAACACCGGGGAGCTGTTTTTT. This sequence encodes CASSQEWRGRNTGELFF.